This T cell receptor (beta chain) was profiled in a study of T cell responses to AZD1222 COVID-19 vaccine. General study points: Donors were mostly white British, more females; clonal diversity possibly underestimated.

Regarding this clone: What it binds is not known.

Some clones are missing from TCRdb's copy, which holds only in-frame ones; the method was immunoSEQ multiplex PCR. The sample holds under 120,000 clones, roughly 90% seen once. The origin of this receptor is an adult in good health. The material sequenced was peripheral blood, taken on day 0 of AZD1222 vaccination.

The CDR3 nucleotides read TGTGCTAGTGGTTTCTCTAGCGGGGGGGAGGTAGTCGGCACAGATACGCAGTATTTT. This sequence encodes CASGFSSGGEVVGTDTQYF. This sequence joins TRBV12-5 and TRBJ2-3, with 12 positions matching TRBD2. V was pared by 3 bases and J by 1 base, with 11 bases of the junction left unmatched. Germline loops: CDR1 LGHNT, CDR2 FRNRAP. This CDR3 is 19 amino acids long.